This T cell receptor beta chain was found in a study of technical replicates of blood from a handful of donors. This CDR3 has 19 residues. Germline assignment: CDR1 SGHNT and CDR2 YYREEE (reference sequence). V dropped 0 bases and J dropped 0 bases, with 20 bases sitting between them. Sequencing was performed with immunoSEQ multiplex PCR; in TCRdb, only in-frame clones are kept and a portion is missing. The table lists around 83,000 clones, around 94% of them singletons. This chain connects TRBV5-4 to TRBJ2-3, with D maybe TRBD2 (6 bases). Material for sequencing was T cells isolated from PBMCs. The receptor was isolated from a human donor in good health. CDR3 loop: CASSLELAVARSSTDTQYF. DNA of the CDR3: TGTGCCAGCAGCTTGGAGTTAGCGGTGGCTCGTTCTAGCACAGATACGCAGTATTTT.